This T cell receptor beta chain was observed in a study of shared clonotypes between healthy human individuals. Findings and limits, study-wide: Depth of sequencing was expected to influence donor clonotype sharing. Relative to memory subsets, naive subsets generally showed larger estimated richness.

TCRdb's copy holds only in-frame clones and misses some; the assay was immunoSEQ multiplex PCR. The sample contains some 320,000 clones, roughly 84% of which appear only once. All of the donors resided in Nashville, Tennessee, and each was a Caucasian adult. The CDR3 has 14 residues. Germline loops: CDR1 MNHEY, CDR2 SMNVEV (reference sequence). To note about this clone: What it binds is unknown.

The rearrangement joins TRBV27 to TRBJ2-5; D ambiguous. The J call may be wrong; the DNA end is better matched by TRBJ2-7. Material for sequencing was memory CD8+ T cells sorted from blood. Indicated subset: CD45RO+ cells pooled with CCR7-negative TemRA cells. This TCR came from a man between 18 and 29 years old in good health. This CDR3 reads CASSFGPKAYEQYF. The DNA for the CDR3 is TGTGCCAGCAGTTTTGGACCGAAAGCCTACGAGCAGTACTTC.